Listed below are T cell receptor beta chains from one sample, sequenced in a study of T cell repertoires in cytomegalovirus infection. Each CDR3 protein gets one entry after TCRdb re-called the reads with MiXCR. The sample contains 450,000 to 550,000 distinct CDR3 sequences, about 15% of which appear only once. Sequenced: CD8+ T cells from PBMCs. The receptors shown here come from a human donor in good health (CMV status not recorded). Some clones in this sample may be carry-over from other donors' samples. CDR3s include the opening cysteine and the closing phenylalanine or tryptophan. The D gene is left open where the match is weak. Only part of the rows carry a size: once, few, many, or a class if the clone is expanded.

clone_size: many; v_call: TRBV6-1; d_call: TRBD1; j_call: TRBJ2-3; cdr3_aa: CASSFTGEDRGLNTQYF; cdr3_nt: TGTGCCAGCAGTTTCACTGGGGAGGACAGGGGGCTAAATACGCAGTATTTT
clone_size: few; v_call: TRBV24-1; d_call: NA; j_call: TRBJ2-7; cdr3_aa: CATSDTGSTYEQYF; cdr3_nt: TGTGCCACCAGTGATACCGGGAGCACCTACGAGCAGTACTTC
clone_size: NA; v_call: TRBV24-1; d_call: NA; j_call: TRBJ1-1; cdr3_aa: CATSDSGSLEAFF; cdr3_nt: TGTGCCACCAGTGATTCCGGCAGCCTAGAAGCTTTCTTT
clone_size: NA; v_call: TRBV3-1; d_call: NA; j_call: TRBJ1-5; cdr3_aa: CASSQGNPFRSYSNQPQHF; cdr3_nt: TGTGCCAGCAGCCAAGGGAACCCGTTTAGGAGCTATAGCAATCAGCCCCAGCATTTT
clone_size: many; v_call: TRBV18; d_call: TRBD1; j_call: TRBJ1-5; cdr3_aa: CASSPRQGVGQPQHF; cdr3_nt: TGTGCCAGCTCACCCCGACAGGGGGTAGGGCAGCCCCAGCATTTT
clone_size: few; v_call: TRBV27; d_call: TRBD1; j_call: TRBJ2-1; cdr3_aa: CASSLLGQGFGEQFF; cdr3_nt: TGTGCCAGCAGTTTGCTGGGACAGGGATTTGGCGAGCAGTTCTTC
clone_size: NA; v_call: TRBV15; d_call: NA; j_call: TRBJ1-1; cdr3_aa: CATSRDRGSEAFF; cdr3_nt: TGTGCCACCAGCAGAGATCGGGGGTCTGAAGCTTTCTTT
clone_size: few; v_call: TRBV29-1; d_call: NA; j_call: TRBJ2-3; cdr3_aa: CSVEAPLADTQYF; cdr3_nt: TGCAGCGTTGAGGCCCCGCTAGCTGATACGCAGTATTTT
clone_size: NA; v_call: TRBV24-1; d_call: NA; j_call: TRBJ1-1; cdr3_aa: CATSDSDSTEAFF; cdr3_nt: TGTGCCACCAGTGATTCTGACAGCACTGAAGCTTTCTTT
clone_size: NA; v_call: TRBV11-2; d_call: NA; j_call: TRBJ2-1; cdr3_aa: CASSPPVSLRGNEQFF; cdr3_nt: TGTGCCAGCAGCCCCCCGGTCAGTCTAAGGGGCAATGAGCAGTTCTTC
clone_size: NA; v_call: TRBV6-1; d_call: TRBD1; j_call: TRBJ2-5; cdr3_aa: CASSGQGAKETQYF; cdr3_nt: TGTGCCAGCAGTGGACAGGGGGCGAAAGAGACCCAGTACTTC
clone_size: few; v_call: TRBV9; d_call: NA; j_call: TRBJ1-3; cdr3_aa: CASSVASGTSFGNTIYF; cdr3_nt: TGTGCCAGCAGCGTAGCTTCCGGGACATCCTTTGGCAACACCATATATTTT
clone_size: few; v_call: TRBV2; d_call: NA; j_call: TRBJ1-1; cdr3_aa: CAGHPNTEAFF; cdr3_nt: TGTGCCGGACATCCGAACACTGAAGCTTTCTTT
clone_size: NA; v_call: TRBV19; d_call: TRBD1; j_call: TRBJ1-5; cdr3_aa: CASSIKDRVTGSNQPQHF; cdr3_nt: TGTGCCAGTAGTATAAAGGACAGGGTAACAGGCAGCAATCAGCCCCAGCATTTT
clone_size: few; v_call: TRBV6-5; d_call: NA; j_call: TRBJ1-2; cdr3_aa: CASSPSVGETIYGYTF; cdr3_nt: TGTGCCAGCAGTCCCTCCGTAGGGGAGACCATCTATGGCTACACCTTC
clone_size: few; v_call: TRBV7-3; d_call: NA; j_call: TRBJ2-2; cdr3_aa: CASSLARGDRTGELFF; cdr3_nt: TGTGCCAGCAGCTTAGCTCGGGGTGACAGAACCGGGGAGCTGTTTTTT
clone_size: few; v_call: TRBV11-2; d_call: TRBD2; j_call: TRBJ2-1; cdr3_aa: CASSRGGNNEQFF; cdr3_nt: TGTGCCAGCAGCCGCGGGGGAAACAATGAGCAGTTCTTC
clone_size: NA; v_call: TRBV10-3; d_call: TRBD1; j_call: TRBJ1-3; cdr3_aa: CAISVWGQAEPSGNTIYF; cdr3_nt: TGTGCCATCAGTGTCTGGGGACAGGCCGAACCCTCTGGAAACACCATATATTTT